This TCR beta chain stems from a study of T cells expressing NK-cell markers. Study overall: HCMV seropositivity characterized most of the eight sequenced donors, and seronegativity one. Study conclusions and caveats: Dominant NKG2C+ clonotypes were found to form about 1.0-7.5% of CD8+ T cells in roughly 6 donors. The CD3+CD56-NKG2C+ fraction was also led by these clonotypes in several donors.

Reprocessing the 5' RACE reads, TCRdb reports a single entry for every CDR3 protein and omits DNA. In all, the sample yields 200,000 to 300,000 distinct CDR3 sequences. The length of the CDR3 is 17 residues. The germline CDR1 and CDR2 sequences are DFQATT and SNEGSKA (reference sequence). Concerning this clonotype itself: The antigen remains undetermined.

The V gene is TRBV20-1, the J gene TRBJ2-2; no DNA is available, so the TRBD2 call from TCRdb remains unchecked. This receptor was obtained from a young man in good health. Sequencing was done on a sample of blood T cells: a sorted CD56 or NKG2C T cell subset, CD4+ or CD8+ T cells, or bulk PBMC T cells (not recorded which). CDR3 residues: CSASGQPGLAGTGELLF.